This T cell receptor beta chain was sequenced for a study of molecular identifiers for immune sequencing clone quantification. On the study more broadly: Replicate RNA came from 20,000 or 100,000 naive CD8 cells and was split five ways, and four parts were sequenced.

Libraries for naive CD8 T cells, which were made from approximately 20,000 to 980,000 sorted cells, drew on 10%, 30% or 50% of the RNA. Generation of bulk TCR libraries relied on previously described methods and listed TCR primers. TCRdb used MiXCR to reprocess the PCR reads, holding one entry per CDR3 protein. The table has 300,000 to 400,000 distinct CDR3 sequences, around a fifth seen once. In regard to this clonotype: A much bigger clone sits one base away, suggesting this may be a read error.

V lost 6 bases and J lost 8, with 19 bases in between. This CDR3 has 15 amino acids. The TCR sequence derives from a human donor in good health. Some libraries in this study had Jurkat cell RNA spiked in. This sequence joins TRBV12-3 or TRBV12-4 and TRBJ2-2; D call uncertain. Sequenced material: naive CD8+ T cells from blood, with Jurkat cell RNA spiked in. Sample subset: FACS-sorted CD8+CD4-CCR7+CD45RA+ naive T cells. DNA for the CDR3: TGTGCCAGCAGCCACCCGGCAAACCCCCAAGGGGAGCTGTTTTTT. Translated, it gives CASSHPANPQGELFF.